These 30 T cell receptor beta chains originate from one sample sequenced in a study of blood T cell repertoires in COVID-19. Assay: immunoSEQ multiplex PCR; the TCRdb copy retains only in-frame clones and omits some. The repertoire holds fewer than 85,000 clones, with 65% to 85% as singletons. Sequenced input: peripheral blood. These receptor sequences come from a woman older than 75 with active or convalescent COVID-19.

The rearrangement uses TRBV2 and TRBJ1-5; D uncertain. This CDR3 has 12 amino acids. Germline V CDR1 and CDR2: SNHLY, FYNNEI. The V and J ends lost 3 bases and 7 bases respectively, with 7 bases between them. The CDR3 DNA reads as TGTGCCAGCAGTGATGGAGGGCAGCCCCAGCATTTT. This codes for CASSDGGQPQHF.

The genes are TRBV2 and TRBJ2-1, with a possible D match to TRBD2 (7 bases). Trimming shortened V by 6 bases and J by 6 bases, and 9 bases separated the two germline ends. From germline, CDR1 is SNHLY and CDR2 FYNNEI. This CDR3 is built from 12 residues. For the CDR3, the DNA is TGTGCCAGCAGGGGAGGGGGCAATGAGCAGTTCTTC. It is translated as CASRGGGNEQFF.

This chain joins TRBV5-4 and TRBJ1-1; TRBD1 agrees at 10 bases. The J segment lost 12 bases and the V segment lost 7 bases, leaving 12 bases of the junction unmatched. This CDR3 contains 13 residues. The germline CDR1 and CDR2 sequences are SGHNT and YYREEE (reference sequence). The CDR3 region has the DNA TGTGCCAGCTATGAAGACAGGGGGCGCGAGTCTTTCTTT. Translation: CASYEDRGRESFF.

This clone was seen at least ten times. The rearrangement joins TRBV5-1 to TRBJ2-7; weak D call: TRBD1 (6 bases). This CDR3 is 16 amino acids long. Germline V gene data show CDR1 as SGHRS and CDR2 as YFSETQ. V lost 4 bases to trimming and J lost 1 base, with 18 bases between them. The CDR3 DNA reads as TGCGCCAGCAGCCTCGGACACAGGGATTCTTCCTACGAGCAGTACTTC. It specifies CASSLGHRDSSYEQYF.

This chain uses TRBV7-9 with TRBJ1-2; 8 bases are a match to TRBD1. Trimming at V came to 4 bases and at J to 2 bases, leaving 6 bases not matched to a gene. CDR3 length: 15 amino acids. The germline CDR1 and CDR2 sequences are SEHNR and FQNEAQ (reference sequence). This CDR3 reads CASSYQDRDNYGYTF. DNA of the CDR3: TGTGCCAGCAGCTATCAGGACAGGGACAACTATGGCTACACCTTC. The full variable domain, its missing parts supplied by reference TRBV7-9 and TRBJ1-2, is DTGVSQNPRHKITKRGQNVTFRCDPISEHNRLYWYRQTLGQGPEFLTYFQNEAQLEKSRLLSDRFSAERPKGSFSTLEIQRTEQGDSAMYLCASSYQDRDNYGYTFGSGTRLTVV.

The chain employs TRBV5-1 and TRBJ1-4; 8 bases are shared with TRBD1. This CDR3 has 17 residues. Germline V gene sequence: CDR1 SGHRS, CDR2 YFSETQ. Trimming took 4 bases from V and 3 from J; bases not matched to a gene: 11. CDR3 bases: TGCGCCAGCAGCCCCCGGACAGGGACCCATTCTAATGAAAAACTGTTTTTT. The encoded protein is CASSPRTGTHSNEKLFF.

This clone counts as medium-sized. CDR3 nucleotides: TGTGCCAGCAGCTTAGCCCGGACAGTAAACACCGGGGAGCTGTTTTTT. Its translation is CASSLARTVNTGELFF. The chain recombines TRBV7-2 with TRBJ2-2; the D gene is possibly TRBD1 (6 bases). This CDR3 has 16 amino acids. V was trimmed by 0 bases and J by 2 bases, leaving 10 bases between them. Germline V lookup: CDR1 SGHTA, CDR2 FQGNSA. Using reference TRBV7-2 and TRBJ2-2 for the parts outside the CDR3, the full variable domain is GAGVSQSPSNKVTEKGKDVELRCDPISGHTALYWYRQSLGQGLEFLIYFQGNSAPDKSGLPSDRFSAERTGGSVSTLTIQRTQQEDSAVYLCASSLARTVNTGELFFGEGSRLTVL.

This clone appeared many times. This chain's CDR3 is CASSSGDYLAGDAADTQYF. Written as DNA, the CDR3 is TGTGCCAGCAGCTCCGGGGATTATCTAGCGGGAGATGCGGCAGATACGCAGTATTTT. The chain recombines TRBV11-2 with TRBJ2-3, with 10 bases lining up with TRBD2. There are 19 residues in the CDR3. CDR1 is SGHAT, CDR2 FQNNGV, per germline. V lost 4 bases, J lost 4 bases, and 17 bases stayed unmatched.

For this clone: At one end, the junction sequence differs from germline, possibly due to a read error. This chain connects TRBV7-7 to TRBJ2-1; 7 bases agree with TRBD2. The germline gives CDR1 SSHAT, CDR2 FNYEAQ (reference sequence). The CDR3 extends over 14 amino acids. The CDR3 region has the DNA TGTGCTAGCAGCCAATCGGGGGGAAACAATGAGCAGTTCTTC. Encoded protein: CASSQSGGNNEQFF.

The J gene is TRBJ2-1, the V gene TRBV4-1; tentatively, D is TRBD1 (5 bases). V was trimmed by 4 bases and J by 4 bases, leaving 14 bases between them. The germline V gene has CDR1 MGHRA and CDR2 YSYEKL. The CDR3 runs to 15 residues. The CDR3 bases are TGCGCCAGCAGCCCACAGATAGACAGATACAATGAGCAGTTCTTC. This gives the protein CASSPQIDRYNEQFF.

V is TRBV5-1 and J is TRBJ2-2, with 12 bases matching TRBD2. In germline, CDR1 is SGHRS, CDR2 YFSETQ. The CDR3 covers 18 residues. J lost 0 bases, V lost 4 bases, and 7 bases had no gene match. The DNA for the CDR3 is TGCGCCAGCAGCCCCCCCAGACTAGCGGGGGCGAACACCGGGGAGCTGTTTTTT. It yields the protein CASSPPRLAGANTGELFF.

The genes are TRBV20-1 and TRBJ1-2; unclear D gene. The ends were cut back, 7 bases at V and 2 bases at J, with 8 bases in the middle. The CDR3 is made up of 11 amino acids. Germline V CDR1 and CDR2: DFQATT, SNEGSKA (reference sequence). This chain's CDR3 is CSVPGNYGYTF. Here the CDR3 DNA reads TGCAGTGTACCCGGGAACTATGGCTACACCTTC.

The gene calls are TRBV9 and TRBJ2-7; TRBD2 agrees at 8 bases. Losses at the gene ends were 4 bases for V and 3 bases for J; bases not matched to a gene: 12. Germline V gives CDR1 SGDLS, CDR2 YYNGEE. This CDR3 has 16 amino acids. In DNA form, the CDR3 reads TGTGCCAGCAGCCCACGGGGAGCGGGGGTAAACTACGAGCAGTACTTC. Translated, it gives CASSPRGAGVNYEQYF. The entire variable domain, with the rest obtained from reference TRBV9 and TRBJ2-7, is as follows: DSGVTQTPKHLITATGQRVTLRCSPRSGDLSVYWYQQSLDQGLQFLIQYYNGEERAKGNILERFSAQQFPDLHSELNLSSLELGDSALYFCASSPRGAGVNYEQYFGPGTRLTVT.

CDR3 region: CASSQGGGAAYEQYF. In DNA form, the CDR3 reads TGTGCCAGCAGCCAAGGTGGGGGGGCGGCCTACGAGCAGTACTTC. The V and J genes are TRBV3-1 (or the pseudogene TRBV3-2) and TRBJ2-7, with D perhaps TRBD2 (7 bases). CDR1 LGHDT and CDR2 YNNKEL come from the germline V gene (reference sequence). CDR3 size: 15 residues. V dropped 1 base and J dropped 2 bases, with 12 bases sitting between them.

The CDR3 sequence is CASSPGSGSYEQYF. The CDR3 DNA reads TGTGCCAGCAGTCCTGGGAGCGGGAGCTACGAGCAGTACTTC. The V gene is TRBV27, the J gene TRBJ2-7; 8 bases align to TRBD2. The V and J ends lost 5 bases and 3 bases, in that order; junction bases with no gene match: 6. The CDR3 contains 14 residues. Looked up from germline, CDR1 is MNHEY and CDR2 is SMNVEV (reference sequence).

The chain is built from TRBV18 and TRBJ2-1; the match to TRBD1 covers 7 bases. This CDR3 contains 15 residues. The germline V gene encodes CDR1 KGHSH and CDR2 LQKENI. J was trimmed by 5 bases and V by 1 base; bases with no gene match: 5. The CDR3 loop is CASSPQTTGDNEQFF. As DNA, the CDR3 is TGTGCCAGCTCACCACAAACTACAGGGGACAATGAGCAGTTCTTC. The entire variable domain, with the rest obtained from reference TRBV18 and TRBJ2-1, is as follows: NAGVMQNPRHLVRRRGQEARLRCSPMKGHSHVYWYRQLPEEGLKFMVYLQKENIIDESGMPKERFSAEFPKEGPSILRIQQVVRGDSAAYFCASSPQTTGDNEQFFGPGTRLTVL.

The chain has TRBV19 and TRBJ2-1; maybe TRBD1 (6 bases). V lost 3 bases, J lost 12 bases, and 15 bases lay in between. The germline gives CDR1 LNHDA, CDR2 SQIVND (reference sequence). The CDR3 length is 13 residues. The CDR3 DNA reads as TGTGCCAGTAGTATGTGGACAGACGGTGGGCAGTTCTTC. It is translated as CASSMWTDGGQFF.

The V call is TRBV11-2, the J call TRBJ1-1, with 7 nucleotides matching TRBD1. Losses at the gene ends were 5 bases for V and 2 bases for J; bases not matched to a gene: 20. Germline assignment: CDR1 SGHAT and CDR2 FQNNGV. CDR3 length: 19 amino acids. CDR3 protein: CASSPDGTASLRINTEAFF. In DNA form, the CDR3 reads TGTGCCAGCAGCCCGGATGGGACAGCCAGCTTAAGAATAAACACTGAAGCTTTCTTT.

CDR3 in amino acids: CASSSLGTLSRGQYF. CDR3 coding DNA: TGTGCCAGCAGCTCCCTCGGGACACTCTCTAGAGGCCAGTACTTC. V and J are TRBV7-9 and TRBJ2-5, with D perhaps TRBD1 (6 bases). Trimming took off 4 bases at V and 10 bases at J, with 22 bases between the two ends. Germline V lookup: CDR1 SEHNR, CDR2 FQNEAQ (reference sequence). The CDR3 is 15 amino acids.

A single count supports this clone. This chain joins TRBV30 and TRBJ2-1; 9 bases fit TRBD1. Germline CDR1 reads GTSNPN; CDR2 reads SVGIG (reference sequence). The junction had 4 bases not matched to a gene; V was cut back by 4 bases and J by 9 bases. This CDR3 region has 12 residues. The CDR3 region has the DNA TGTGCCTGGAACAGGGGGCATGGTGAGCAGTTCTTC. Translating it yields CAWNRGHGEQFF.

Here the CDR3 DNA reads TGTGCCTGGAGAGGCAAGGACAGCCTCAATGAAAAACTGTTTTTT. Translated, it gives CAWRGKDSLNEKLFF. This rearrangement joins TRBV30 to TRBJ1-4; TRBD1 is a possible D gene (6 bases). The germline CDR1 and CDR2 sequences are GTSNPN and SVGIG (reference sequence). Trimming removed 3 bases at V and 5 bases at J, with 16 bases between. The CDR3 runs 15 residues.

The V call is TRBV10-2, the J call TRBJ2-1, with 8 nucleotides matching TRBD2. This CDR3 contains 15 residues. Unmatched junction bases numbered 6, after V lost 4 bases and J lost 4 bases. CDR1 and CDR2 (germline): WSHSY, SAAADI. The CDR3 spells CASSGRRGAYNEQFF. CDR3 sequence (DNA): TGCGCCAGCAGTGGGAGGCGGGGGGCTTACAATGAGCAGTTCTTC.

The V gene is TRBV11-3, the J gene TRBJ2-3; unclear D gene. The V end was cut by 0 bases, the J end by 2 bases, with 6 bases between. Germline CDR1 SGHNT, CDR2 YENEEA. The CDR3 spans 14 residues. The CDR3 loop is CASSLEGITDTQYF. The CDR3 region has the DNA TGTGCCAGCAGCTTAGAGGGCATCACAGATACGCAGTATTTT. Looking up the rest from reference TRBV11-3 and TRBJ2-3 gives the full variable domain: EAGVVQSPRYKIIEKKQPVAFWCNPISGHNTLYWYLQNLGQGPELLIRYENEEAVDDSQLPKDRFSAERLKGVDSTLKIQPAELGDSAVYLCASSLEGITDTQYFGPGTRLTVL.

This chain connects TRBV25-1 to TRBJ1-1, with D unclear. V shed 7 bases and J shed 7 bases, with 10 bases lying between them. Germline V gives CDR1 MGHDK, CDR2 SYGVNS. This CDR3 comprises 11 residues. CDR3 region: CASTAYGEAFF. The CDR3 DNA follows: TGTGCCAGCACTGCCTACGGTGAAGCTTTCTTT.

The chain has TRBV7-9 and TRBJ2-5; D gene uncertain. Germline CDR1 SEHNR, CDR2 FQNEAQ (reference sequence). This CDR3 comprises 16 residues. Trimming left V 0 bases short and J 3 bases short, with 14 bases between. CDR3 coding DNA: TGTGCCAGCAGCTTAGCGGGTTCGCGGTCAAAAGAGACCCAGTACTTC. This encodes CASSLAGSRSKETQYF. The full variable domain, rest sourced from reference TRBV7-9 and TRBJ2-5, is DTGVSQNPRHKITKRGQNVTFRCDPISEHNRLYWYRQTLGQGPEFLTYFQNEAQLEKSRLLSDRFSAERPKGSFSTLEIQRTEQGDSAMYLCASSLAGSRSKETQYFGPGTRLLVL.

This clone has a handful of counts. The chain joins TRBV5-1 to TRBJ2-1; D is possibly TRBD1 (5 bases). CDR1 SGHRS and CDR2 YFSETQ come from the germline V gene. The CDR3 is made up of 15 amino acids. Trimming removed 4 bases from V and 2 bases from J, with 13 bases in between. The DNA for the CDR3 is TGCGCCAGCAGCCAACAGACAGAGACCTACAATGAGCAGTTCTTC. Protein product: CASSQQTETYNEQFF.

The chain carries TRBV27 and TRBJ2-7; 10 positions agree with TRBD2. The CDR3 is 18 residues long. Germline CDR1 reads MNHEY; CDR2 reads SMNVEV (reference sequence). J was trimmed by 4 bases and V by 5 bases; bases with no gene match: 17. The CDR3 loop reads CASSRRPSGSTQSYEQYF. The CDR3 DNA is TGTGCCAGCAGTCGACGACCTAGCGGGAGTACCCAGTCTTACGAGCAGTACTTC.

The sample holds one count of this clone. The rearrangement joins TRBV10-1 to TRBJ2-1; 10 bases fit TRBD2. V lost 6 bases, J lost 5 bases, and 10 bases stayed unmatched. The CDR3 spans 16 residues. Per germline, CDR1 WNHNN and CDR2 SYGVQD (reference sequence). CDR3 region: CASRPKRGGKNNEQFF. The CDR3 nucleotides read TGCGCCAGCAGGCCAAAGCGGGGGGGCAAGAACAATGAGCAGTTCTTC.

J is TRBJ2-7 and V is TRBV6-5; TRBD1 aligns across 11 bases. Germline loops: CDR1 MNHEY, CDR2 SVGAGI. V was pared by 2 bases and J by 6 bases, with 3 bases of the junction left unmatched. This CDR3 has 14 amino acids. The CDR3 DNA sequence: TGTGCCAGCAGTTACACGGGACAGGGGGTCGAGCAGTACTTC. It is translated as CASSYTGQGVEQYF.

CDR3 in amino acids: CASSELPSGIYNEQFF. CDR3 coding DNA: TGTGCCAGCAGTGAACTGCCTAGCGGGATCTACAATGAGCAGTTCTTC. This sequence joins TRBV6-1 and TRBJ2-1; 9 bases agree with TRBD2. V shed 2 bases, J shed 3 bases, and the junction held 5 bases outside the gene matches. Germline lookup yields CDR1 MNHNS and CDR2 SASEGT. The CDR3 is made up of 16 amino acids.